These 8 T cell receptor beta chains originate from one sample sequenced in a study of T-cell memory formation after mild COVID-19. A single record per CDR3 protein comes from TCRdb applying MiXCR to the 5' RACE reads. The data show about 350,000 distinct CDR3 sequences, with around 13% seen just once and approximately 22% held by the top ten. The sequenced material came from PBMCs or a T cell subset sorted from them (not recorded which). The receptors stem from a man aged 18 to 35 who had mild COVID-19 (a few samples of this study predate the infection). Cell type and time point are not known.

CDR3 sequence: CSASASAQETQYF. DNA of the CDR3: TGCAGTGCCTCCGCTAGCGCCCAAGAGACCCAGTACTTC. V usage is TRBV20-1 and J usage is TRBJ2-5, with D perhaps TRBD2 (6 bases). Germline values: CDR1 DFQATT, CDR2 SNEGSKA (reference sequence). The CDR3 is 13 residues long. With 6 bases removed from V and 1 base from J, the gap between germline ends came to 12 bases.

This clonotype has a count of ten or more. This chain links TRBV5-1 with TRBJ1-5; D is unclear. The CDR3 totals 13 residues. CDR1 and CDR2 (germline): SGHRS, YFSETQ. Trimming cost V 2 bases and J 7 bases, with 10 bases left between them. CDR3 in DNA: TGCGCCAGCAGCTTCTTCGGTGGGCAGCCCCAGCATTTT. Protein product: CASSFFGGQPQHF.

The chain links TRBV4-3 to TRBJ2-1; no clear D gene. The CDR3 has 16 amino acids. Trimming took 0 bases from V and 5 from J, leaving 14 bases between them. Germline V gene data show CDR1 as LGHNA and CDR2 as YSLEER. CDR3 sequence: CASSQDSRARHNEQFF. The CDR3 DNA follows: TGCGCCAGCAGCCAAGATTCTAGGGCCCGGCACAATGAGCAGTTCTTC.

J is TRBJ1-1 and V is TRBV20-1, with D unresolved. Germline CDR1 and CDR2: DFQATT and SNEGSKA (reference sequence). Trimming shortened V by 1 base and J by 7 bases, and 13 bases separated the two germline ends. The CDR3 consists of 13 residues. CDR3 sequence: CSARGPRVGEAFF. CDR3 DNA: TGCAGTGCTAGAGGTCCGAGGGTTGGTGAAGCTTTCTTT.

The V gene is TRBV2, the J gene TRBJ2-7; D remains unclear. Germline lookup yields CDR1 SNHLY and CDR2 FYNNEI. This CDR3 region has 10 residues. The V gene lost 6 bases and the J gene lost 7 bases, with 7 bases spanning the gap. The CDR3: CASRVDEQYF. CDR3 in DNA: TGTGCCAGCAGAGTAGATGAGCAGTACTTC.

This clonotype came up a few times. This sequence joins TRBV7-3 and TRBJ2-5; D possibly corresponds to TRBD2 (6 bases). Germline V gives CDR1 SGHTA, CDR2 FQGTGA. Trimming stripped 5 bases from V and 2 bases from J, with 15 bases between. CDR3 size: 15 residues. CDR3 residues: CASSPFGGTQETQYF. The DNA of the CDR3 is TGTGCCAGCAGCCCCTTTGGAGGGACTCAAGAGACCCAGTACTTC.

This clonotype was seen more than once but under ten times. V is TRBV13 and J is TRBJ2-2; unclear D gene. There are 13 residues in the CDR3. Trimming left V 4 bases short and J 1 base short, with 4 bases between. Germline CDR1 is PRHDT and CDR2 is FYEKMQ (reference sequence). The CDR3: CASSSKNTGELFF. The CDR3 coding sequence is TGTGCCAGCAGCTCCAAGAACACCGGGGAGCTGTTTTTT.

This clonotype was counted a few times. CDR3 DNA sequence: TGCGCCAGCTCAGGGAATCGAAATGAAAAACTGTTTTTT. Amino acid sequence: CASSGNRNEKLFF. The V and J genes are TRBV10-2 and TRBJ1-4, with D maybe TRBD1 (5 bases). V was clipped by 8 bases and J by 5 bases, with 12 bases between them. Germline V lookup: CDR1 WSHSY, CDR2 SAAADI. The CDR3 is made up of 13 amino acids.